Shown below are 29 T cell receptor beta chains from a single sample sequenced in a study of blood T cell repertoires in COVID-19. Sequenced by immunoSEQ multiplex PCR; TCRdb stores in-frame clones only, minus some. This sample carries over 200,000 clones, 82% of them seen once, and the ten largest clones take approximately 12%. The specimen sequenced was peripheral blood. These receptors were obtained from a woman aged 40 to 55 with acute or convalescent COVID-19.

The V and J genes are TRBV5-1 and TRBJ1-2; 7 bases agree with TRBD1. Losses at the gene ends were 4 bases for V and 1 base for J; bases not matched to a gene: 4. The V gene's germline CDR1 is SGHRS and CDR2 YFSETQ. The CDR3 loop spans 14 amino acids. The CDR3 region is CASSPRDSNYGYTF. The DNA of the CDR3 is TGCGCCAGCAGCCCCCGGGACAGTAACTATGGCTACACCTTC.

Only a few counts were recorded for this clone. J is TRBJ1-6 and V is TRBV10-3; 8 nucleotides line up with TRBD1. This CDR3 has 15 amino acids. CDR1 is ENHRY, CDR2 SYGVKD, per germline. The V segment lost 3 bases and the J segment 8 bases; nucleotides outside the gene matches: 6. The CDR3 is CAISDRGREYSPLHF. The CDR3 DNA follows: TGTGCCATCAGTGACAGGGGGCGGGAATATTCACCCCTCCACTTT.

This clone is a singleton in its sample. The chain links TRBV12-5 to TRBJ1-5; possible D gene TRBD1, 6 bases. CDR1 is LGHNT and CDR2 is FRNRAP in the germline V gene. Trimming took 6 bases from V and 1 from J, leaving 10 bases between them. This CDR3 has 14 residues. The CDR3 DNA is TGTGCTAGTGGCACAGGGATCAGCAATCAGCCCCAGCATTTT. Its protein is CASGTGISNQPQHF.

The chain recombines TRBV7-3 with TRBJ1-1; 7 nucleotides line up with TRBD1. The CDR3 is 13 amino acids. The J segment lost 7 bases and the V segment lost 0 bases, leaving 2 bases of the junction unmatched. Germline V gene data show CDR1 as SGHTA and CDR2 as FQGTGA. CDR3 nucleotide sequence: TGTGCCAGCAGCTTAACCAGGGACAGTGAAGCTTTCTTT. Translated: CASSLTRDSEAFF.

The chain carries TRBV4-1 and TRBJ2-4, with TRBD2 identical over 8 bases. This CDR3 comprises 15 residues. Germline-derived CDR1 and CDR2 are MGHRA and YSYEKL. J lost 7 bases, V lost 0 bases, and 5 bases had no gene match. The CDR3 protein is CASSQDEAGVNIQYF. The CDR3 DNA follows: TGCGCCAGCAGCCAAGATGAAGCGGGGGTGAACATTCAGTACTTC.

CDR3 nucleotides: TGTGCCAGCAGTTACCCCGAAGGGCGGGGTGAAGCTTTCTTT. Residues: CASSYPEGRGEAFF. The rearrangement joins TRBV6-5 to TRBJ1-1; D remains ambiguous. The V end lost 2 bases, the J end lost 7 bases, and 14 bases lay between the germline ends. The CDR3 covers 14 residues. CDR1 MNHEY and CDR2 SVGAGI come from the germline V gene.

CDR3: CATSRDPFYEQYF. The DNA for the CDR3 is TGTGCCACCAGCAGAGATCCATTCTACGAGCAGTACTTC. This chain connects TRBV15 to TRBJ2-7; no definite D call. The CDR3 totals 13 residues. The V gene lost 0 bases and the J gene lost 3 bases, with 6 bases spanning the gap. Germline values: CDR1 LNHNV, CDR2 YYDKDF (reference sequence).

The chain links TRBV5-1 to TRBJ1-2; TRBD1 is a possible D gene (6 bases). V was clipped by 5 bases and J by 7 bases, with 21 bases between them. Germline CDR1 is SGHRS and CDR2 is YFSETQ. The CDR3 has 15 amino acids. The CDR3 nucleotides are TGCGCCAGCAGTAATGGACAGAACGTGGGTGGTGGCTACACCTTC. This codes for CASSNGQNVGGGYTF.

V is TRBV3-1 (or the pseudogene TRBV3-2) and J is TRBJ1-3, with TRBD1 matching over 7 bases. V lost 1 base to trimming and J lost 2 bases; unmatched junction nucleotides: 2. The CDR3 runs to 15 residues. Germline CDR1 LGHDT, CDR2 YNNKEL (reference sequence). CDR3 DNA sequence: TGTGCCAGCAGCCAAGGCAGGGGGGCTGGAAACACCATATATTTT. The encoded protein is CASSQGRGAGNTIYF.

The chain combines TRBV7-9 with TRBJ2-7, with 8 bases aligning to TRBD2. With V trimmed by 5 bases and J by 5 bases, 2 bases remained unmatched. The CDR3 is 12 amino acids. Germline V lookup: CDR1 SEHNR, CDR2 FQNEAQ (reference sequence). CDR3 nucleotides: TGTGCCAGCAGCCCCGGGGGGGACGAGCAGTACTTC. Protein: CASSPGGDEQYF.

The genes are TRBV19 and TRBJ2-3; no firm D call. Germline lookup yields CDR1 LNHDA and CDR2 SQIVND (reference sequence). Trimming took off 7 bases at V and 2 bases at J, with 13 bases between the two ends. The CDR3 is 14 amino acids. DNA for the CDR3: TGTGCCAGTAACCTAGGCAGTTCCACAGATACGCAGTATTTT. The encoded protein is CASNLGSSTDTQYF. Looking up the rest from reference TRBV19 and TRBJ2-3 gives the full variable domain: DGGITQSPKYLFRKEGQNVTLSCEQNLNHDAMYWYRQDPGQGLRLIYYSQIVNDFQKGDIAEGYSVSREKKESFPLTVTSAQKNPTAFYLCASNLGSSTDTQYFGPGTRLTVL.

The chain uses TRBV7-9 and TRBJ1-1, with D possibly matching TRBD1 (5 bases). Germline V CDR1 and CDR2: SEHNR, FQNEAQ (reference sequence). Trimming took 5 bases from V and 6 from J, leaving 25 bases between them. This CDR3 has 17 amino acids. The CDR3 is CASSRPTSRGVWAEAFF. CDR3 in DNA: TGTGCCAGCAGCCGACCTACCTCCCGGGGGGTATGGGCTGAAGCTTTCTTT.

This chain links TRBV30 with TRBJ1-2; the D is unclear. The germline V and J ends were trimmed by 2 bases and 5 bases, with 15 bases remaining between them. The CDR3 extends over 14 amino acids. CDR1 and CDR2 from the germline V gene are GTSNPN and SVGIG (reference sequence). In DNA, the CDR3 is TGTGCCTGGAGTAACGAGGTCAACTCTTATGGCTACACCTTC. This codes for CAWSNEVNSYGYTF.

This clone was seen only once. The chain has TRBV5-5 and TRBJ1-2, with 10 bases matching TRBD1. The germline V gene encodes CDR1 SGHKS and CDR2 YYEKEE (reference sequence). The V segment lost 2 bases and the J segment 4 bases; nucleotides outside the gene matches: 5. CDR3 length: 15 residues. DNA for the CDR3: TGTGCCAGCAGCTTTGACAGGGGGCAGATCTATGGCTACACCTTC. Residues: CASSFDRGQIYGYTF.

This clone was found a few times. V usage is TRBV6-6 and J usage is TRBJ2-6; D gene unclear. Germline CDR1 MNHNY, CDR2 SVGAGI (reference sequence). The V and J ends lost 5 bases and 0 bases respectively, with 20 bases between them. This CDR3 is built from 19 residues. In DNA form, the CDR3 reads TGTGCCAGCAGTCTTCGCGCTGCACGATCCTTCTCTGGGGCCAACGTCCTGACTTTC. Translation gives CASSLRAARSFSGANVLTF.

CDR3 protein: CASSLMGPDYEQYF. CDR3 sequence (DNA): TGTGCCAGCAGCTTAATGGGGCCGGACTACGAGCAGTACTTC. This sequence joins TRBV11-2 and TRBJ2-7, with TRBD1 as a possible D gene (5 bases). The V and J ends lost 2 bases and 3 bases respectively, with 11 bases between them. The CDR3 has 14 residues. In germline, CDR1 is SGHAT, CDR2 FQNNGV.

The J gene is TRBJ1-4, the V gene TRBV27; TRBD1 might be the D (6 bases). CDR1 is MNHEY, CDR2 SMNVEV, per germline (reference sequence). The CDR3 has 15 residues. Trimming stripped 9 bases from V and 0 bases from J, with 14 bases between. CDR3 bases: TGTGCCAGTTCCGAAGGGGGTACAACTAATGAAAAACTGTTTTTT. Amino acid sequence: CASSEGGTTNEKLFF. The variable domain in full, with the rest retrieved from reference TRBV27 and TRBJ1-4, is EAQVTQNPRYLITVTGKKLTVTCSQNMNHEYMSWYRQDPGLGLRQIYYSMNVEVTDKGDVPEGYKVSRKEKRNFPLILESPSPNQTSLYFCASSEGGTTNEKLFFGSGTQLSVL.

This chain links TRBV4-1 with TRBJ2-7; 10 positions agree with TRBD2. The CDR3 has 16 residues. Trimming took 1 base from V and 4 from J; bases not matched to a gene: 7. CDR1 and CDR2 (germline): MGHRA, YSYEKL. CDR3 nucleotide sequence: TGCGCCAGCAGCCAAGGATCTAGCGGGAGTGTATACGAGCAGTACTTC. It specifies CASSQGSSGSVYEQYF.

This chain connects TRBV6-5 to TRBJ2-6; a possible D gene is TRBD1 (6 bases). V was clipped by 6 bases and J by 3 bases, with 12 bases between them. CDR1 and CDR2 (germline): MNHEY, SVGAGI. The CDR3 length is 15 residues. CDR3 amino acids: CASRLGQIGANVLTF. In nucleotides, the CDR3 is TGTGCCAGCAGACTCGGACAGATTGGGGCCAACGTCCTGACTTTC.

The genes are TRBV6-5 and TRBJ2-5; 8 bases map to TRBD2. Unmatched junction bases numbered 7, after V lost 6 bases and J lost 1 base. Germline V gives CDR1 MNHEY, CDR2 SVGAGI. The CDR3 loop spans 15 amino acids. The CDR3 loop is CASSPGRGAQETQYF. The CDR3 DNA reads TGTGCCAGCAGCCCAGGGCGGGGGGCCCAAGAGACCCAGTACTTC.

V usage is TRBV10-3 and J usage is TRBJ1-2; D uncertain. Per germline, CDR1 ENHRY and CDR2 SYGVKD. The CDR3 runs 13 residues. The CDR3 region has the DNA TGTGCTTCATCGCTAACTCACTCTGAAGGCTACACCTTC. Its translation: CASSLTHSEGYTF.

The sample holds one count of this clone. This sequence joins TRBV2 and TRBJ2-3, with D tentatively TRBD1 (6 bases). CDR1 and CDR2 (germline): SNHLY, FYNNEI. This CDR3 contains 17 residues. Trimming left V 6 bases short and J 2 bases short, with 21 bases between. The CDR3 loop reads CASRPGTGSPFTDTQYF. CDR3 coding DNA: TGTGCCAGCAGGCCAGGAACAGGGAGCCCCTTCACAGATACGCAGTATTTT.

The chain combines TRBV29-1 with TRBJ2-7, with a weak D call TRBD1 (7 bases). The germline gives CDR1 SQVTM, CDR2 ANQGSEA. CDR3 size: 14 residues. V was pared by 4 bases and J by 3 bases, with 16 bases between. The CDR3 spells CSVVAGGNVYEQYF. The CDR3 region has the DNA TGCAGCGTTGTGGCAGGGGGGAATGTCTACGAGCAGTACTTC.

This chain connects TRBV13 to TRBJ2-3, with 13 positions matching TRBD2. The CDR3 extends over 17 amino acids. The germline V gene encodes CDR1 PRHDT and CDR2 FYEKMQ (reference sequence). Trimming at V came to 5 bases and at J to 2 bases, leaving 7 bases not matched to a gene. This chain's CDR3 is CASSNQLAGGSTDTQYF. The CDR3 bases are TGTGCCAGCAGCAATCAACTAGCGGGGGGGTCCACAGATACGCAGTATTTT.

The chain carries TRBV24-1 and TRBJ1-2, with 8 bases matching TRBD1. This CDR3 has 15 residues. V shed 3 bases and J 6 bases; nucleotides not matched to a gene: 8. Germline V CDR1 and CDR2: KGHDR, SFDVKD. The DNA for the CDR3 is TGTGCCACCAGTGATCCCTCGACAGGGGATCATGGCTACACCTTC. Protein product: CATSDPSTGDHGYTF.

The gene calls are TRBV13 and TRBJ2-3; D is possibly TRBD2 (7 bases). The CDR3 loop spans 17 amino acids. Per germline, CDR1 PRHDT and CDR2 FYEKMQ (reference sequence). The ends were cut back, 4 bases at V and 3 bases at J, with 20 bases in the middle. The chain's CDR3 is CASSSYSGLGGTDTQYF. CDR3 DNA: TGTGCCAGCAGCTCCTATAGCGGGCTAGGGGGGACAGATACGCAGTATTTT.

This clone was found once. The J gene is TRBJ2-7, the V gene TRBV10-1; no firm D call. The length of the CDR3 is 14 residues. Germline lookup yields CDR1 WNHNN and CDR2 SYGVQD (reference sequence). V was cut by 0 bases and J by 0 bases, with 6 bases left in between. The CDR3 nucleotides are TGCGCCAGCAGTGAGTCGGGCAACTCCTACGAGCAGTACTTC. It codes for CASSESGNSYEQYF.

The rearrangement links TRBV19 to TRBJ1-6; 8 nucleotides align to TRBD1. Germline-derived CDR1 and CDR2 are LNHDA and SQIVND (reference sequence). The trim removed 9 bases at V and 9 bases at J, leaving 7 bases unmatched. The CDR3 runs 13 residues. CDR3 sequence: CASSDREASPLHF. The CDR3 DNA sequence: TGTGCCAGCTCGGACAGGGAGGCTTCACCCCTCCACTTT.

The V and J genes are TRBV3-1 (or the pseudogene TRBV3-2) and TRBJ2-7, with 7 bases lining up with TRBD2. CDR1 and CDR2 (germline): LGHDT, YNNKEL (reference sequence). Germline trimming cut 4 bases from V and 1 base from J; bases unmatched to any gene: 10. CDR3 length equals 16 residues. Here the CDR3 reads CASSLLHEGLSYEQYF. The CDR3 DNA follows: TGTGCCAGCAGCCTATTACACGAGGGACTATCCTACGAGCAGTACTTC.